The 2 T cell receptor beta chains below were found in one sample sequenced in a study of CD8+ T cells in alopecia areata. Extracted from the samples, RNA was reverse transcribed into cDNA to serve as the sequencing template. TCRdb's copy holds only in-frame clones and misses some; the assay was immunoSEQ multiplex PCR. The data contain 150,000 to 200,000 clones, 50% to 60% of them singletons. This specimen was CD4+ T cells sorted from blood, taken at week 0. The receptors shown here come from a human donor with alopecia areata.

CDR3 DNA sequence: TGCGCCAGCAGCTTGTTAAGCGGGAAGGAGACCCAGTACTTC. It specifies CASSLLSGKETQYF. V gene TRBV5-1 combines with J gene TRBJ2-5; 7 positions agree with TRBD2. This CDR3 is built from 14 residues. V gave up 1 base and J gave up 5 bases; unmatched junction bases: 5. CDR1 SGHRS and CDR2 YFSETQ come from the germline V gene.

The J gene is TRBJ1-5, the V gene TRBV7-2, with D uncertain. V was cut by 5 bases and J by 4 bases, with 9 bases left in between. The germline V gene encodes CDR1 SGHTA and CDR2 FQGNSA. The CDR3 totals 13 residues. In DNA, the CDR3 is TGTGCCAGCAGCCACGGAGGAAATCAGCCCCAGCATTTT. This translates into CASSHGGNQPQHF.